Below, 21 T cell receptor beta chains from the same sample are listed, as sequenced in a study of early stage breast cancer tumors. Only in-frame clones appear in the TCRdb table, and some are missing; sequencing was by immunoSEQ multiplex PCR. This table has fewer than 50,000 clones, around 70% appearing once. The sequenced sample consisted of blood. The receptors were sampled from a person aged 50-59 years with breast cancer.

This clone was seen a single time. The chain is built from TRBV7-3 and TRBJ1-2, with D maybe TRBD1 (5 bases). The CDR3 totals 15 residues. Trimming pared 1 base from V and 5 bases from J, leaving 14 bases between. Germline-derived CDR1 and CDR2 are SGHTA and FQGTGA. The CDR3 here is CASSLIGGTGYGYTF. The CDR3 DNA reads as TGTGCCAGCAGCTTAATCGGAGGGACTGGTTATGGCTACACCTTC.

The chain is built from TRBV29-1 and TRBJ2-7, with D possibly matching TRBD1 (6 bases). V was cut by 6 bases and J by 2 bases, with 17 bases left in between. This CDR3 has 14 amino acids. Germline V gene lookup returns CDR1 SQVTM and CDR2 ANQGSEA. The CDR3 DNA reads TGCAGCGTCTTCATGACAGGAATTCCCTACGAGCAGTACTTC. Residues: CSVFMTGIPYEQYF.

CDR3 sequence (DNA): TGTGCCAGCAGCGTAGCCCTAGCGGGGGGGCCGAACGGGGAGCTGTTTTTT. This codes for CASSVALAGGPNGELFF. The V call is TRBV9, the J call TRBJ2-2; 12 bases are shared with TRBD2. Germline values: CDR1 SGDLS, CDR2 YYNGEE. The CDR3 consists of 17 residues. V shed 0 bases and J 7 bases; nucleotides not matched to a gene: 7. Looking up the rest from reference TRBV9 and TRBJ2-2 gives the full variable domain: DSGVTQTPKHLITATGQRVTLRCSPRSGDLSVYWYQQSLDQGLQFLIQYYNGEERAKGNILERFSAQQFPDLHSELNLSSLELGDSALYFCASSVALAGGPNGELFFGEGSRLTVL.

V and J are TRBV5-1 and TRBJ2-3; 13 bases line up with TRBD2. Losses at the gene ends were 4 bases for V and 3 bases for J; bases not matched to a gene: 2. The germline V gene encodes CDR1 SGHRS and CDR2 YFSETQ. CDR3 length equals 15 residues. The CDR3 DNA reads as TGCGCCAGCAGCCCGGGACTAGCGGGGACAGATACGCAGTATTTT. Its translation: CASSPGLAGTDTQYF.

The chain recombines TRBV7-2 with TRBJ2-1; TRBD2 matches 7 bases. V lost 5 bases to trimming and J lost 3 bases; unmatched junction nucleotides: 13. The germline CDR1 and CDR2 sequences are SGHTA and FQGNSA. There are 17 residues in the CDR3. The CDR3 DNA is TGTGCCAGCAGCCCCCTGCCCGGGAGGACAAACTACAATGAGCAGTTCTTC. This encodes CASSPLPGRTNYNEQFF. The entire variable domain, with the rest obtained from reference TRBV7-2 and TRBJ2-1, is as follows: GAGVSQSPSNKVTEKGKDVELRCDPISGHTALYWYRQSLGQGLEFLIYFQGNSAPDKSGLPSDRFSAERTGGSVSTLTIQRTQQEDSAVYLCASSPLPGRTNYNEQFFGPGTRLTVL.

J is TRBJ2-7 and V is TRBV5-1; D might be TRBD1 (6 bases). Per germline, CDR1 SGHRS and CDR2 YFSETQ. There are 13 residues in the CDR3. Trimming left V 4 bases short and J 5 bases short, with 13 bases between. CDR3 residues: CASSLGTNHEQYV. The CDR3 DNA is TGCGCCAGCAGCCTCGGGACAAACCACGAGCAGTACGTC.

As DNA, the CDR3 is TGTGCCAGCAGCTCTACCGGGACAGGGGTGAGGGAGCAGTACTTC. This sequence encodes CASSSTGTGVREQYF. The chain carries TRBV7-3 and TRBJ2-7, with TRBD1 identical over 10 bases. Per the germline V gene, CDR1 is SGHTA and CDR2 is FQGTGA. CDR3 length: 15 residues. With V trimmed by 4 bases and J by 7 bases, 10 bases remained unmatched. Full variable domain (missing parts from reference TRBV7-3 and TRBJ2-7): GAGVSQTPSNKVTEKGKYVELRCDPISGHTALYWYRQSLGQGPEFLIYFQGTGAADDSGLPNDRFFAVRPEGSVSTLKIQRTERGDSAVYLCASSSTGTGVREQYFGPGTRLTVT.

V and J are TRBV5-1 and TRBJ1-1, with 7 bases fitting TRBD1. The CDR3 sequence is 13 residues long. Germline V gives CDR1 SGHRS, CDR2 YFSETQ. With 4 bases clipped from V and 6 bases from J, the junction kept 6 bases outside the gene matches. CDR3 nucleotide sequence: TGCGCCAGCAGCCAAGGGGACAGCCCTGAAGCTTTCTTT. This codes for CASSQGDSPEAFF.

In its sample, this clone was seen a few times. The gene calls are TRBV5-4 and TRBJ2-2, with 9 nucleotides matching TRBD1. Germline V CDR1 and CDR2: SGHNT, YYREEE (reference sequence). CDR3 length: 15 residues. V lost 0 bases and J lost 3; bases outside the gene matches: 0. The CDR3 loop is CASSLGTGDTGELFF. CDR3 DNA sequence: TGTGCCAGCAGCTTGGGGACAGGGGACACCGGGGAGCTGTTTTTT.

This clone was observed a single time. The chain uses TRBV6-5 and TRBJ1-1; D is possibly TRBD1 (5 bases). In germline, CDR1 is MNHEY, CDR2 SVGAGI. CDR3 size: 15 residues. V dropped 5 bases and J dropped 1 base, with 14 bases sitting between them. CDR3 sequence (DNA): TGTGCCAGCAGTCGCCGTTTGGGGGGGAACACTGAAGCTTTCTTT. It codes for CASSRRLGGNTEAFF.

This rearrangement joins TRBV9 to TRBJ2-2; possible D gene TRBD2, 6 bases. Trimming removed 5 bases at V and 8 bases at J, with 13 bases between. The CDR3 has 13 residues. Germline lookup yields CDR1 SGDLS and CDR2 YYNGEE. The CDR3 nucleotides read TGTGCCAGCAGTGGGACTGGGGCGGGGGAGCTGTTTTTT. It is translated as CASSGTGAGELFF.

The CDR3 loop is CASSYTTSRPYEQYF. The CDR3, as DNA: TGTGCCAGCAGTTACACGACTAGCCGACCCTACGAGCAGTACTTC. The chain uses TRBV6-5 and TRBJ2-7, with TRBD2 identical over 7 bases. The V and J ends lost 2 bases and 2 bases, in that order; junction bases with no gene match: 6. This CDR3 has 15 residues. Germline CDR1 and CDR2: MNHEY and SVGAGI.

The chain uses TRBV5-8 and TRBJ2-3; D ambiguous. CDR1 and CDR2 from the germline V gene are SGHTS and YDEGEE. This CDR3 is 12 amino acids long. Trimming shortened V by 1 base and J by 7 bases, and 7 bases separated the two germline ends. The CDR3 nucleotides read TGTGCCAGCAGCTTGTCGGTTAATACGCAGTATTTT. It specifies CASSLSVNTQYF.

The V call is TRBV2, the J call TRBJ2-2; no clear D gene. Per the germline V gene, CDR1 is SNHLY and CDR2 is FYNNEI. Trimming cost V 7 bases and J 5 bases, with 5 bases left between them. The CDR3 is made up of 11 amino acids. The CDR3 DNA is TGTGCCAGCACCTCGACCGGGGAGCTGTTTTTT. Translating gives CASTSTGELFF. Full variable domain (remainder filled in from reference TRBV2 and TRBJ2-2): EPEVTQTPSHQVTQMGQEVILRCVPISNHLYFYWYRQILGQKVEFLVSFYNNEISEKSEIFDDQFSVERPDGSNFTLKIRSTKLEDSAMYFCASTSTGELFFGEGSRLTVL.

The rearrangement uses TRBV5-4 and TRBJ1-2, with 9 nucleotides matching TRBD1. From germline, CDR1 is SGHNT and CDR2 YYREEE (reference sequence). Trimming took 4 bases from V and 3 from J; bases not matched to a gene: 7. The length of the CDR3 is 15 residues. The CDR3 DNA is TGTGCCAGCAGCGTTAAGACAGGGGGGGACTATGGCTACACCTTC. Its protein is CASSVKTGGDYGYTF.

The rearrangement uses TRBV19 and TRBJ2-7, with 8 bases fitting TRBD2. Trimming cost V 3 bases and J 5 bases; bases outside gene matches: 9. Looked up from germline, CDR1 is LNHDA and CDR2 is SQIVND (reference sequence). The length of the CDR3 is 15 residues. In DNA, the CDR3 is TGTGCCAGTAGTATTCGGACTAGCCGTACCCACGAGCAGTACTTC. Its translation: CASSIRTSRTHEQYF.

This clone was found once. The chain employs TRBV27 and TRBJ2-2; no definite D call. Trimming left V 3 bases short and J 7 bases short, with 12 bases between. This CDR3 is built from 14 residues. Germline CDR1 and CDR2: MNHEY and SMNVEV (reference sequence). CDR3 bases: TGTGCCAGCAGTTTGGAGAAGACGGGCGGGGAGCTGTTTTTT. Residues: CASSLEKTGGELFF.

This sequence joins TRBV28 and TRBJ1-5; 7 nucleotides agree with TRBD1. Germline assignment: CDR1 MDHEN and CDR2 SYDVKM. The J segment lost 3 bases and the V segment lost 3 bases, leaving 2 bases of the junction unmatched. The CDR3 is 14 amino acids. CDR3 nucleotides: TGTGCCAGCAGTTTCGGACAGGACAATCAGCCCCAGCATTTT. It specifies CASSFGQDNQPQHF.

There are a few counts of this clone. The chain employs TRBV5-4 and TRBJ2-5, with 7 bases fitting TRBD1. Germline V lookup: CDR1 SGHNT, CDR2 YYREEE (reference sequence). V was pared by 2 bases and J by 5 bases, with 9 bases of the junction left unmatched. The CDR3 spans 15 residues. CDR3 nucleotide sequence: TGTGCCAGCAGCTTCCCACAGGGGAACTCGGAGACCCAGTACTTC. Translation gives CASSFPQGNSETQYF.

A few counts support this clone. The chain has TRBV19 and TRBJ1-5, with D possibly TRBD1 on 5 matching bases. The CDR3 is 13 amino acids. Germline values: CDR1 LNHDA, CDR2 SQIVND (reference sequence). The germline V and J ends were trimmed by 3 bases and 7 bases, with 10 bases remaining between them. CDR3 protein: CASSMTVEQPQHF. CDR3 nucleotide sequence: TGTGCCAGTAGTATGACAGTAGAGCAGCCCCAGCATTTT.

The rearrangement links TRBV11-2 to TRBJ1-2, with TRBD1 matching 9 bases. Germline lookup yields CDR1 SGHAT and CDR2 FQNNGV. J was trimmed by 8 bases and V by 1 base; bases with no gene match: 14. There are 17 residues in the CDR3. Here the CDR3 reads CASSLASSGRDRVGYTF. The DNA of the CDR3 is TGTGCCAGCAGCTTAGCCTCCTCCGGCCGGGACAGGGTAGGCTACACCTTC.